The clone carrying this T cell receptor beta chain appeared a few times. The antigen remains unidentified. The data derive from a study of identical twins. Regarding the study as a whole: Cross-sectional statistics, not tracking of the same donors, supported the conclusions. Researchers reported excess low generation probability among twin-shared out-of-frame alpha sequences.

Trimming pared 6 bases from V and 3 bases from J, leaving 15 bases between. The CDR3 covers 14 residues. Template switching supplied a universal primer site; unique molecular identifiers were carried on the cDNA. TCRdb re-called the 5' RACE reads through MiXCR, storing one row per CDR3 protein. The sample has around 470,000 distinct CDR3 sequences, 13% to 15% seen once; the top ten hold around 0.52%. The data also belong to a second study, concerning yellow fever vaccine responses in identical twins.

The clonotype was recovered from a young woman in good health. The sequenced material came from CD4+ T cells sorted from blood. This chain connects TRBV12-3 or TRBV12-4 to TRBJ2-7, with D possibly called TRBD1 or TRBD2 (6 bases each). DNA of the CDR3: TGTGCCAGCAGACGACAGGAGGGGTACTACGAGCAGTACTTC. It codes for CASRRQEGYYEQYF.